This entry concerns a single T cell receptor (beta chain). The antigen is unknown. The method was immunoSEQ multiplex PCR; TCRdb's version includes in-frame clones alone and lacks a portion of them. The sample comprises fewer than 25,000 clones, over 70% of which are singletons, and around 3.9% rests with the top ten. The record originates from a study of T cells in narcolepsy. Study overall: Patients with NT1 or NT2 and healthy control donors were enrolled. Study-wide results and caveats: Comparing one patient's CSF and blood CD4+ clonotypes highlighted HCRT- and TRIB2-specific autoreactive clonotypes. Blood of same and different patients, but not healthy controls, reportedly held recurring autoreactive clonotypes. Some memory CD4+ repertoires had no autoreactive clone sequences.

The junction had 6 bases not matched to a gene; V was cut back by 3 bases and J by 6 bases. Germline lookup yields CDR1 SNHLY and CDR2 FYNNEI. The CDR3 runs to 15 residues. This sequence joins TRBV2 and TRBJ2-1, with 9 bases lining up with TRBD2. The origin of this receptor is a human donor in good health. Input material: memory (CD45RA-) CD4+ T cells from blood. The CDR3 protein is CASSDNSGGLNEQFF. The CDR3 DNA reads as TGTGCCAGCAGTGATAATAGCGGGGGCCTCAATGAGCAGTTCTTC.